This TCR beta chain was recovered during a study of blood T cell repertoires in COVID-19. CDR1 and CDR2 (germline): SGHAT, FQNNGV. The trim removed 6 bases at V and 5 bases at J, leaving 3 bases unmatched. The CDR3 sequence is 15 residues long. Clones were read by immunoSEQ multiplex PCR, and TCRdb kept only the in-frame ones, dropping some. The sample gives about 170,000 clones, roughly 81% of which show up once; under 3.5% is in the top ten. Sequenced material: peripheral blood. The rearrangement links TRBV11-2 to TRBJ2-2; 13 bases are a match to TRBD2. This clonotype originated in a woman aged 80 or over with COVID-19, enrolled during active disease. The CDR3 loop is CASRPGLAGTGELFF. In nucleotides, the CDR3 is TGTGCCAGCAGACCGGGACTAGCGGGAACCGGGGAGCTGTTTTTT.